This record concerns one T cell receptor (beta chain) sequence. The sample comes from a study of T-cell reconstitution after alpha-beta-depleted transplantation in children. V lost 7 bases, J lost 6 bases, and 6 bases stayed unmatched. Germline V gene data show CDR1 as MNHNS and CDR2 as SASEGT. The CDR3 totals 14 residues. Molecular barcoding with unique molecular identifiers was used for the TCRbeta library. In TCRdb, the PCR reads were re-called with MiXCR into one record per CDR3 protein. The table shows 250,000 to 400,000 distinct CDR3 sequences, with 20% to 30% occurring only once. The sample was PBMCs, mostly from graft donor cells, taken 180 days after TCRalphabeta/CD19-depleted stem cell transplant. The TCR sequence derives from a male patient aged 10-17 years who had a stem cell transplant for acute lymphoblastic leukemia, so the T cells may come from the graft donor. The chain couples TRBV6-1 to TRBJ1-6; the match to TRBD1 covers 7 bases. CDR3 DNA: TGTGCCAGCAAGACAGGGAGGATTAATTCACCCCTCCACTTT. This translates into CASKTGRINSPLHF.